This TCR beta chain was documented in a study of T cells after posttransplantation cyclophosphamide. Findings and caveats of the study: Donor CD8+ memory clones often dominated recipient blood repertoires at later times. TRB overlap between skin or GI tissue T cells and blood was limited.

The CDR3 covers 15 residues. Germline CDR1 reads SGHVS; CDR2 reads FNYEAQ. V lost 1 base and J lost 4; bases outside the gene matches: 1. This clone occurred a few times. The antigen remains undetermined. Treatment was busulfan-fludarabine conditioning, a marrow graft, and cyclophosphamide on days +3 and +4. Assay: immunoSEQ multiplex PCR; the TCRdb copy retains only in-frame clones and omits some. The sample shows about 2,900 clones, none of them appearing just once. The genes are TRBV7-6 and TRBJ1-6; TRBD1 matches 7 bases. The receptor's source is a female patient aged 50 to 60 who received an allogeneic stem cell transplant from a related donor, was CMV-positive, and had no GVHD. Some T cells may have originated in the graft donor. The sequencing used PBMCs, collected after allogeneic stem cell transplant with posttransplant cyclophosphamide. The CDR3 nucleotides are TGTGCCAGCAGCTTAGGGACAGGTTATAATTCACCCCTCCACTTT. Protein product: CASSLGTGYNSPLHF.